This is a list of T cell receptor beta chains from one sample in a study of siplizumab effects on memory and regulatory T cells. The repertoire was sequenced with immunoSEQ multiplex PCR; TCRdb's copy has only in-frame clones and lacks some. The sample carries over 90,000 clones, around 90% recorded once. Sequencing was performed on CD4+ T cells sorted from blood. These receptors were taken from a human donor in good health. The CDR3 runs from the conserved cysteine through the conserved F or W. The order of the fields is J gene, D gene, clone size, V gene, CDR3 DNA, CDR3 protein. The D gene is left open where the match is weak. Clone size, where shown, is once, few, many, or a class for clones that have expanded.

TRBJ2-7 NA NA TRBV7-6 TGTGCCAGCAGCCAACAGGGTACTGCCTCCGAGCAGTACTTC CASSQQGTASEQYF
TRBJ2-5 NA NA TRBV5-4 TGTGCCAGCAGCTTGGTCGGCAGGACCCAAGAGACCCAGTACTTC CASSLVGRTQETQYF
TRBJ1-3 NA NA TRBV6-5 TGTGCCAGCAGCTTAGATATCTCTGGAAACACCATATATTTT CASSLDISGNTIYF
TRBJ2-2 TRBD1 NA TRBV6-1 TGTGCCAGCAGGGAAACCGGGACAGCGAACACCGGGGAGCTGTTTTTT CASRETGTANTGELFF
TRBJ1-1 NA NA TRBV6-1 TGTGCCAGCAGGACTTCGGGGAACACTGAAGCTTTCTTT CASRTSGNTEAFF
TRBJ2-7 NA NA TRBV28 TGTGCCAGCAGGAACAGGAATACCTACGAGCAGTACTTC CASRNRNTYEQYF
TRBJ2-1 TRBD2 NA TRBV5-1 TGCGCCAGCAGCTTGGTAGCGGGGGGGCACTACAATGAGCAGTTCTTC CASSLVAGGHYNEQFF
TRBJ2-1 TRBD2 NA TRBV5-1 TGCGCCAGCAAATACGGGGAGGGGAGCTACAATGAGCAGTTCTTC CASKYGEGSYNEQFF
TRBJ2-7 NA NA TRBV5-1 TGCGCCAGCAGCTTGGAGGGGGTGAGCGGAGGGATCAAGAGCTCCTACGAGCAGTACTTC CASSLEGVSGGIKSSYEQYF
TRBJ2-1 TRBD2 NA TRBV10-1 TGCGCCAGCAGTTATAGCGGGAGTGGTGTCAATGAGCAGTTCTTC CASSYSGSGVNEQFF
TRBJ2-7 NA NA TRBV7-8 TGTGCCAGCAGCTCCAGGAGGGGCGAGCAGTACTTC CASSSRRGEQYF
TRBJ2-3 TRBD2 NA TRBV7-9 TGTGCCAGCAGCTTTATCGGGAGGATCGCAGATACGCAGTATTTT CASSFIGRIADTQYF
TRBJ1-4 TRBD1 NA TRBV4-1 TGCGCCAGCAGCCATAAGGACAGGGGAGATGAAAAACTGTTTTTT CASSHKDRGDEKLFF
TRBJ2-1 NA once TRBV5-1 TGCGCCAGCATGGTGCAGGGATGGAGCAATGAGCAGTTCTTC CASMVQGWSNEQFF
TRBJ2-7 TRBD1 NA TRBV25-1 TGTGCCAGCAGTGATAGGGGGCGCTACGAGCAGTACTTC CASSDRGRYEQYF
TRBJ1-2 NA NA TRBV28 TGTGCCAGCAGTTTCGAATCGGCGTTTCGAGGCTACACCTTC CASSFESAFRGYTF
TRBJ2-2 NA NA TRBV5-1 TGCGCCAGCAGCTTGAATGAGAACACCGGGGAGCTGTTTTTT CASSLNENTGELFF
TRBJ1-1 NA NA TRBV7-9 TGTGCCAGCAGCTTAGTGGCGCTAGCTGGACAAGCTTTCTTT CASSLVALAGQAFF
TRBJ1-4 NA NA TRBV19 TGTGCCAGTACCCCTCGAGGGGGAGGAGAAAAACTGTTTTTT CASTPRGGGEKLFF
TRBJ2-1 NA NA TRBV18 TGTGCCAGCTCACCAGGGAGGAGCTCCTACAATGAGCAGTTCTTC CASSPGRSSYNEQFF
TRBJ2-3 NA once TRBV5-1 TGCGCCAGCAGCTTGGGGGGGCGTAGCACAGATACGCAGTATTTT CASSLGGRSTDTQYF
TRBJ1-1 TRBD1 NA TRBV6-1 TGTGCCAGCAGTGGGGGGACAGGGGGCTTCCTTCGCGCTGAAGCTTTCTTT CASSGGTGGFLRAEAFF
TRBJ2-3 TRBD2 NA TRBV19 TGTGCAGCGGGGGTGGAGGATACGCAGTATTTT CAAGVEDTQYF
TRBJ1-4 NA NA TRBV6-6 TGTGCCAGCCGTGCCAGGGGTGGTGAAAAACTGTTTTTT CASRARGGEKLFF
TRBJ2-3 NA NA TRBV14 TGTGCCAGCAGCCAATCACTAGTGGTTCAGTATTTT CASSQSLVVQYF
TRBJ1-5 NA NA TRBV29-1 TGCAGCGTTGAGGTAGGGTTCGATCAGCCCCAGCATTTT CSVEVGFDQPQHF
TRBJ2-3 TRBD1 NA TRBV7-9 TGTGCCAGCAGCATGGGGACAGGGCGAATGGATACGCAGTATTTT CASSMGTGRMDTQYF
TRBJ1-1 TRBD1 NA TRBV30 TGTGCCTGGACCACACAGGGGGCGAACACTGAAGCTTTCTTT CAWTTQGANTEAFF
TRBJ2-2 NA NA TRBV29-1 TGCAGCGTTGCGGGTACTGGGGGGACCGGGGAGCTGTTTTTT CSVAGTGGTGELFF
TRBJ2-1 NA NA TRBV7-2 TGTGCCAGCAGCCGGGACCAGGGTTGGAGGAAGCAGTTCTTC CASSRDQGWRKQFF
TRBJ2-5 NA once TRBV12-5 TGTGCTAGTGGTTTCACTATGGGACGGGGGTTCGGGACCCAGTACTTC CASGFTMGRGFGTQYF
TRBJ2-3 TRBD2 NA TRBV5-1 TGCGCCAGCAGCCCCGGGGGGGGACTAGCGACAGATACGCAGTATTTT CASSPGGGLATDTQYF
TRBJ2-7 NA NA TRBV18 TGTGCCAGCTCACCAGTTAACGGGGGCCCCCAGGAGCAGTACTTC CASSPVNGGPQEQYF
TRBJ2-7 NA NA TRBV7-2 TGTGCCAGCAGAAAGGGGGGTTCCTCCTACGAGCAGTACTTC CASRKGGSSYEQYF
TRBJ1-2 NA NA TRBV7-2 TGTGCCAGCAGCTCCGACACCCCCGGGGGCGCGTATGGCTACACCTTC CASSSDTPGGAYGYTF
TRBJ2-5 NA NA TRBV28 TGTGCCAGCAGTTTGGATCCCGGCGGAAGGAAGACCCAGTACTTC CASSLDPGGRKTQYF
TRBJ1-1 NA NA TRBV29-1 TGCAGCGTTGTCGCGGGGACGGAGGCTTTCTTT CSVVAGTEAFF
TRBJ2-1 NA NA TRBV9 TGTGCCAGCAGCGTAGATCAGGGCGTTGGGTACAATGAGCAGTTCTTC CASSVDQGVGYNEQFF
TRBJ2-2 TRBD2 NA TRBV15 TGTGCCACCAGCCTTACTAGCGGGACTTTCACCGGGGAGCTGTTTTTT CATSLTSGTFTGELFF
TRBJ2-1 TRBD2 NA TRBV7-2 TGTGCCAGCAGCTTAGTACGGACTAGCGTCTACAATGAGCAGTTCTTC CASSLVRTSVYNEQFF
TRBJ2-3 NA NA TRBV5-1 TGCGCCAGCAGCTTGCGGGACCCGAACACAGATACGCAGTATTTT CASSLRDPNTDTQYF
TRBJ1-2 TRBD1 NA TRBV11-2 TGTGCCAGCAGCTTAGAAAGGCAGGGGGCAGGCTACACCTTC CASSLERQGAGYTF
TRBJ1-1 NA NA TRBV28 TGTGCCAGCAGTTTTGTAGAGAACACTGAAGCTTTCTTT CASSFVENTEAFF
TRBJ2-7 NA NA TRBV11-3 TGTGCCAGCAGCTCCGGAGTGGCAGCATCCTACGAGCAGTACTTC CASSSGVAASYEQYF
TRBJ2-2 NA NA TRBV10-3 TGTGCCATCAGGGACGGGGCTTCTCACACCGGGGAGCTGTTTTTT CAIRDGASHTGELFF
TRBJ1-5 NA NA TRBV7-6 TGTGCCAGCAGCTTAAAAGGTCAGCCCCAGCATTTT CASSLKGQPQHF
TRBJ2-1 NA NA TRBV7-3 TGTGCCAGCAGCTTAAGTAGGAGTCAGAATGAGCAGTTCTTC CASSLSRSQNEQFF
TRBJ2-5 NA NA TRBV6-1 TGTGCCAGCAGTGAGCTCGGCTCGGTAGGGAAAGAGACCCAGTACTTC CASSELGSVGKETQYF
TRBJ2-2 TRBD2 NA TRBV2 TGTGCCAGCAGTGAACGGGGGACTAGCGGGATCAACACCGGGGAGCTGTTTTTT CASSERGTSGINTGELFF
TRBJ2-2 TRBD1 NA TRBV7-9 TGTGCCAGCAGACCCGGGACAGGGAACACCGGGGAGCTGTTTTTT CASRPGTGNTGELFF
TRBJ2-7 TRBD1 once TRBV28 TGTGCCAGCAGTTTACACGGGACAGGGGGAGGCGAGCAGTACTTC CASSLHGTGGGEQYF
TRBJ1-6 TRBD1 NA TRBV4-2 TGTGCCAGCTCCGGGGGGACAGGAGGCTCTTCGAATAATTCACCCCTCCACTTT CASSGGTGGSSNNSPLHF
TRBJ1-1 TRBD1 once TRBV9 TGTGCCAGCAGCGACAGGGGCCATAAGCACACTGAAGCTTTCTTT CASSDRGHKHTEAFF
TRBJ2-2 NA NA TRBV9 TGTGCCAGCAGCGTAGGGTATTTAGGGCGGGGCACCGGGGAGCTGTTTTTT CASSVGYLGRGTGELFF
TRBJ1-3 TRBD1 NA TRBV2 TGTGCCAGCAGGAGGGGGACAGCTGGAAACACCATATATTTT CASRRGTAGNTIYF
TRBJ2-1 NA NA TRBV2 TGTGCCAGCAGTGAAGAAACAGCCTACAATGAGCAGTTCTTC CASSEETAYNEQFF
TRBJ2-5 NA NA TRBV9 TGTGCCAGCAGCGTAGAGGAGGGGCCCCAAGAGACCCAGTACTTC CASSVEEGPQETQYF
TRBJ1-3 NA NA TRBV30 TGTGCCTGGAAGTTGCCGGGACGCCTCTCCTCTGGAAACACCATATATTTT CAWKLPGRLSSGNTIYF
TRBJ2-6 NA NA TRBV5-8 TGTGCCAGCAGCTCCGATTGGGGCAACTCTGGGGCCAACGTCCTGACTTTC CASSSDWGNSGANVLTF
TRBJ1-1 NA NA TRBV5-5 TGTGCCAGCAGCCCAAGACTACAGAACACTGAAGCTTTCTTT CASSPRLQNTEAFF